This TCR beta chain came from a study of cytomegalovirus exposure and HLA in healthy donors. The germline CDR1 and CDR2 sequences are MNHEY and SMNVEV (reference sequence). The trim removed 8 bases at V and 2 bases at J, leaving 8 bases unmatched. This CDR3 has 15 residues. 13 Jbeta primers and 60 Vbeta primers were used for the PCR. Study processing details: Counted up in a later analysis, unique TCR beta chains came to 60 million to 95 million, with around 11 million shared. TCRdb's table, derived via immunoSEQ multiplex PCR, lists solely in-frame clones and lacks some. V, J and clone size reflect that table, while D and trimming were determined from the DNA. The sample records 160,000 or so clones, approximately 86% being singletons.

This sequence joins TRBV27 and TRBJ2-1, with TRBD2 identical over 8 bases. This clonotype was obtained from a woman under 30 in good health and CMV-seronegative. Sequencing was performed on PBMCs. CDR3 protein: CASSLSGGPYNEQFF. The CDR3 DNA is TGTGCCAGCTCGTTGTCGGGAGGGCCCTACAATGAGCAGTTCTTC.